A single sample gave rise to the 27 T cell receptor beta chains below, sequenced in a study of T cell clonotyping in hematopoietic cell transplantation. Here immunoSEQ multiplex PCR was the method, and the copy in TCRdb shows in-frame clones only, minus some. The data show 15,000 or so clones, with 85% to 90% seen just once and roughly 2.5% held by the top ten. Sequencing was performed on peripheral blood mononuclear cells. The origin of the receptors is a man aged 50 to 59 in good health. Some clones in this sample may be carry-over from other donors' samples.

This sequence joins TRBV2 and TRBJ1-2, with TRBD1 as a possible D gene (5 bases). Germline loops: CDR1 SNHLY, CDR2 FYNNEI. The CDR3 consists of 15 residues. V lost 7 bases and J lost 0, with 15 bases in between. The CDR3 here is CASTEGALTNYGYTF. The CDR3 DNA sequence: TGTGCCAGCACCGAAGGGGCTCTCACTAACTATGGCTACACCTTC. Drawing the rest from reference TRBV2 and TRBJ1-2, the complete variable domain is EPEVTQTPSHQVTQMGQEVILRCVPISNHLYFYWYRQILGQKVEFLVSFYNNEISEKSEIFDDQFSVERPDGSNFTLKIRSTKLEDSAMYFCASTEGALTNYGYTFGSGTRLTVV.

The gene calls are TRBV6-5 and TRBJ1-4, with D perhaps TRBD1 (6 bases). Trimming left V 0 bases short and J 4 bases short, with 9 bases between. This CDR3 contains 15 residues. Looked up from germline, CDR1 is MNHEY and CDR2 is SVGAGI. CDR3 in DNA: TGTGCCAGCAGTTACTCCCGACAGGATAATGAAAAACTGTTTTTT. Translation: CASSYSRQDNEKLFF.

The chain couples TRBV28 to TRBJ2-7; a possible D gene is TRBD1 (5 bases). CDR3 length: 13 residues. Germline CDR1 and CDR2: MDHEN and SYDVKM. Trimming took off 5 bases at V and 1 base at J, with 9 bases between the two ends. This CDR3 is CASSQGASYEQYF. CDR3 in DNA: TGTGCCAGCAGTCAAGGGGCTTCCTACGAGCAGTACTTC. The whole variable domain, remainder taken from reference TRBV28 and TRBJ2-7, is DVKVTQSSRYLVKRTGEKVFLECVQDMDHENMFWYRQDPGLGLRLIYFSYDVKMKEKGDIPEGYSVSREKKERFSLILESASTNQTSMYLCASSQGASYEQYFGPGTRLTVT.

The chain has TRBV28 and TRBJ2-2; D is perhaps TRBD1 or TRBD2 (5 bases each). From germline, CDR1 is MDHEN and CDR2 SYDVKM. Trimming stripped 6 bases from V and 6 bases from J, with 14 bases between. The CDR3 spans 14 residues. The CDR3 loop is CASSRDPLAGELFF. CDR3 DNA sequence: TGTGCCAGCAGCCGGGACCCACTCGCCGGGGAGCTGTTTTTT.

The V gene is TRBV7-6, the J gene TRBJ2-5; tentatively, D is TRBD1 (5 bases). The CDR3 extends over 12 amino acids. Germline V gene data show CDR1 as SGHVS and CDR2 as FNYEAQ. V was shortened by 3 bases and J by 5 bases, with 7 bases between the two germline ends. For the CDR3, the DNA is TGTGCCAGCAGCTTGAACAGGGAGACCCAGTACTTC. Protein sequence: CASSLNRETQYF.

The chain joins TRBV4-2 to TRBJ2-6; D unclear. The CDR3 is made up of 16 amino acids. The germline V gene encodes CDR1 LGHNA and CDR2 YNFKEQ. Between the trimmed V and J ends, which lost 0 bases and 0 bases, there was a span of 6 bases. CDR3 nucleotide sequence: TGTGCCAGCAGCCAAGATCCCAACTCTGGGGCCAACGTCCTGACTTTC. Translated: CASSQDPNSGANVLTF.

The rearrangement uses TRBV5-4 and TRBJ1-2, with D uncertain. Between the trimmed V and J ends, which lost 2 bases and 0 bases, there was a span of 14 bases. Germline V gene lookup returns CDR1 SGHNT and CDR2 YYREEE (reference sequence). This CDR3 is 16 amino acids long. The chain's CDR3 is CASSFSLGGPNYGYTF. CDR3 nucleotides: TGTGCCAGCAGCTTCAGCCTTGGCGGCCCTAACTATGGCTACACCTTC.

The rearrangement links TRBV7-8 to TRBJ1-2; D not resolved. Deletions cut 5 bases from V and 8 bases from J, with 18 bases between. Germline-derived CDR1 and CDR2 are SGHVS and FQNEAQ. This CDR3 contains 14 residues. The DNA of the CDR3 is TGTGCCAGCAGCCCTTGGAGAATAGAAGTCGGCTACACCTTC. Translating gives CASSPWRIEVGYTF.

The rearrangement links TRBV7-2 to TRBJ1-2; D remains unclear. Germline V gene sequence: CDR1 SGHTA, CDR2 FQGNSA. The CDR3 runs 13 residues. The V gene lost 0 bases and the J gene lost 7 bases, with 9 bases spanning the gap. CDR3 in amino acids: CASSLAGSGGYTF. The CDR3 DNA reads as TGTGCCAGCAGCTTAGCGGGAAGCGGTGGCTACACCTTC.

This rearrangement joins TRBV11-2 to TRBJ1-2, with D unresolved. Germline assignment: CDR1 SGHAT and CDR2 FQNNGV. The V and J ends lost 0 bases and 4 bases respectively, with 12 bases between them. CDR3 length: 15 residues. The CDR3 reads CASSLDRGSVYGYTF. Written as DNA, the CDR3 is TGTGCCAGCAGCTTAGACAGAGGCAGCGTCTATGGCTACACCTTC.

The V and J genes are TRBV2 and TRBJ1-6; tentatively, D is TRBD1 (5 bases). Germline V gene sequence: CDR1 SNHLY, CDR2 FYNNEI. Trimming took off 8 bases at V and 1 base at J, with 21 bases between the two ends. The CDR3 extends over 18 amino acids. This CDR3 is CASGGADGSGSYNSPLHF. In DNA, the CDR3 is TGTGCCAGCGGAGGGGCGGACGGGTCGGGATCCTATAATTCACCCCTCCACTTT.

V is TRBV21-1 and J is TRBJ1-4; the table's D call TRBD1 went unverified against the DNA. TRBV21-1 is tagged as a pseudogene. This CDR3 spans 15 amino acids. This chain's CDR3 is CASSIGQGEDEKLFF. In DNA, the CDR3 is TGTGCCAGCAGCATAGGACAGGGGGAAGATGAAAAACTGTTTTTT.

This chain joins TRBV6-5 and TRBJ2-1, with D possibly matching TRBD2 (6 bases). This CDR3 has 14 residues. Trimming removed 0 bases at V and 10 bases at J, with 13 bases between. In germline, CDR1 is MNHEY, CDR2 SVGAGI. CDR3 residues: CASSYSRDAIEQFF. CDR3 nucleotides: TGTGCCAGCAGTTACTCGCGGGATGCAATCGAGCAGTTCTTC.

The chain carries TRBV2 and TRBJ1-1, with D hard to call. V shed 0 bases and J shed 9 bases, with 14 bases lying between them. The CDR3 covers 14 residues. CDR1 and CDR2 from the germline V gene are SNHLY and FYNNEI. The CDR3 DNA follows: TGTGCCAGCAGTGAAGCATGGCAGTTATTGAAAGCTTTCTTT. Amino acid sequence: CASSEAWQLLKAFF.

The V and J genes are TRBV29-1 and TRBJ1-6, with 7 bases matching TRBD1. CDR1 is SQVTM, CDR2 ANQGSEA, per germline. Unmatched junction bases numbered 10, after V lost 5 bases and J lost 0 bases. CDR3 length: 17 residues. The CDR3 loop reads CSVRDRVPYSYNSPLHF. The CDR3 region has the DNA TGCAGCGTTCGAGACAGGGTGCCCTACTCCTATAATTCACCCCTCCACTTT.

This clone was seen once. The chain couples TRBV5-6 to TRBJ2-7; D unresolved. CDR3 length: 13 amino acids. Trimming shortened V by 0 bases and J by 5 bases, and 9 bases separated the two germline ends. Germline V gives CDR1 SGHDT, CDR2 YYEEEE. The CDR3 spells CASSLVRYDEQYF. The DNA for the CDR3 is TGTGCCAGCAGCTTGGTACGGTACGACGAGCAGTACTTC. Full variable domain (rest looked up from reference TRBV5-6 and TRBJ2-7): DAGVTQSPTHLIKTRGQQVTLRCSPKSGHDTVSWYQQALGQGPQFIFQYYEEEERQRGNFPDRFSGHQFPNYSSELNVNALLLGDSALYLCASSLVRYDEQYFGPGTRLTVT.

Concerning this clone: The junction shows a germline mismatch at one end, possibly a read error. The chain couples TRBV7-7 to TRBJ1-3, with TRBD1 identical over 7 bases. CDR3 length: 16 residues. Germline values: CDR1 SSHAT, CDR2 FNYEAQ (reference sequence). The CDR3 DNA reads TGTGCTAGCAGCGCCGGACAGGCTAGCTCTGGAAACACCATATATTTT. It is translated as CASSAGQASSGNTIYF.

The V call is TRBV7-9, the J call TRBJ2-7, with a tentative D call TRBD2 (5 bases). V was pared by 1 base and J by 4 bases, with 20 bases between. The CDR3 totals 17 residues. Looked up from germline, CDR1 is SEHNR and CDR2 is FQNEAQ (reference sequence). The CDR3, as DNA: TGTGCCAGCAGCTTAGAAGAGGGTCGGCGCCCACAGTACGAGCAGTACTTC. It encodes CASSLEEGRRPQYEQYF.

V usage is TRBV6-1 and J usage is TRBJ2-7; 7 bases align to TRBD1. The trim removed 6 bases at V and 2 bases at J, leaving 10 bases unmatched. The CDR3 consists of 15 residues. Germline V lookup: CDR1 MNHNS, CDR2 SASEGT. This CDR3 reads CASRERQGNPYEQYF. The CDR3 coding sequence is TGTGCCAGCAGGGAACGACAGGGTAACCCCTACGAGCAGTACTTC.

J is TRBJ1-1 and V is TRBV5-1; D may be TRBD1 (6 bases). The CDR3 spans 15 residues. Deletions cut 1 base from V and 0 bases from J, with 10 bases between. The germline V gene has CDR1 SGHRS and CDR2 YFSETQ. As DNA, the CDR3 is TGCGCCAGCAGCTTGACAGGGATCATGAACACTGAAGCTTTCTTT. Its translation: CASSLTGIMNTEAFF.

The chain employs TRBV2 and TRBJ1-3, with TRBD1 matching 7 bases. The germline gives CDR1 SNHLY, CDR2 FYNNEI. The J segment lost 1 base and the V segment lost 6 bases, leaving 9 bases of the junction unmatched. The CDR3 has 16 residues. The CDR3 sequence: CASSNLGTESGNTIYF. The CDR3 DNA is TGTGCCAGCAGCAACTTAGGGACAGAATCTGGAAACACCATATATTTT.

The J gene is TRBJ2-3, the V gene TRBV7-2; 9 bases line up with TRBD1. The junction had 8 bases not matched to a gene; V was cut back by 4 bases and J by 3 bases. The length of the CDR3 is 16 residues. Germline V gene sequence: CDR1 SGHTA, CDR2 FQGNSA. The DNA for the CDR3 is TGTGCCAGCAGCTCCGGGACAGGGATATTTACAGATACGCAGTATTTT. Its translation: CASSSGTGIFTDTQYF.

This chain links TRBV29-1 with TRBJ1-1, with TRBD1 matching 7 bases. The V gene's germline CDR1 is SQVTM and CDR2 ANQGSEA. Trimming took 6 bases from V and 8 from J; bases not matched to a gene: 3. CDR3 length: 10 amino acids. The CDR3 nucleotides are TGCAGCGTGCGGGACAGCGAAGCTTTCTTT. Residues: CSVRDSEAFF.

This chain links TRBV28 with TRBJ2-4, with a weak D call TRBD2 (6 bases). The ends were cut back, 6 bases at V and 6 bases at J, with 15 bases in the middle. Germline loops: CDR1 MDHEN, CDR2 SYDVKM. The CDR3 has 14 amino acids. The CDR3 region is CASSPLGGGNIQYF. CDR3 nucleotide sequence: TGTGCCAGCAGCCCTCTGGGGGGTGGAAACATTCAGTACTTC. Full variable domain (rest looked up from reference TRBV28 and TRBJ2-4): DVKVTQSSRYLVKRTGEKVFLECVQDMDHENMFWYRQDPGLGLRLIYFSYDVKMKEKGDIPEGYSVSREKKERFSLILESASTNQTSMYLCASSPLGGGNIQYFGAGTRLSVL.

The chain combines TRBV27 with TRBJ2-5; 8 nucleotides match TRBD1. J lost 0 bases, V lost 0 bases, and 9 bases had no gene match. The germline CDR1 and CDR2 sequences are MNHEY and SMNVEV (reference sequence). The CDR3 length is 18 residues. CDR3 in amino acids: CASSLSFQGASYQETQYF. CDR3 DNA sequence: TGTGCCAGCAGTTTATCGTTTCAGGGGGCATCGTACCAAGAGACCCAGTACTTC.

The chain combines TRBV30 with TRBJ2-7, with 9 bases aligning to TRBD1. CDR3 length: 15 residues. The germline V gene encodes CDR1 GTSNPN and CDR2 SVGIG (reference sequence). Unmatched junction bases numbered 11, after V lost 4 bases and J lost 4 bases. CDR3 in amino acids: CAWTVVGTGFYEQYF. DNA of the CDR3: TGTGCCTGGACCGTAGTAGGGACAGGGTTTTACGAGCAGTACTTC.

This clone has just one count. The chain combines TRBV6-1 with TRBJ2-2; the match to TRBD1 covers 7 bases. V trimming: 11 bases; J trimming: 1 base; junction bases outside the gene matches: 1. The length of the CDR3 is 12 residues. Germline CDR1 reads MNHNS; CDR2 reads SASEGT. The CDR3 DNA is TGTGCCGGGACAGAGAACACCGGGGAGCTGTTTTTT. Its translation is CAGTENTGELFF.